A selection of T cell receptor beta chains follows, all from one sample in a study of control samples from healthy donors and cancer patients. Assay used: immunoSEQ multiplex PCR; TCRdb lists only in-frame clones, some missing. The data hold about 120,000 clones, with around nine tenths observed a single time. The sequencing sample was made of blood. Source of these receptors: a man aged 25-45 years in good health. CDR3s include the opening cysteine and the closing phenylalanine or tryptophan. D genes are given only for firm matches. Clone size is shown for a subset of rows, as once, few, many or a class of expanded clone.

J gene: TRBJ1-1; CDR3 length: 12; clone size: -; V gene: TRBV5-6; D gene: -; CDR3 DNA: TGTGCCAGCAGCCTGGCATCCGGTGAAGCTTTCTTT; CDR3 protein: CASSLASGEAFF
J gene: TRBJ2-5; CDR3 length: 15; clone size: -; V gene: TRBV24-1; D gene: TRBD1; CDR3 DNA: TGTGCCACCAGTGACCCATCCGACAGGGAAGAGACCCAGTACTTC; CDR3 protein: CATSDPSDREETQYF
J gene: TRBJ1-1; CDR3 length: 14; clone size: -; V gene: TRBV19; D gene: -; CDR3 DNA: TGTGCCAGTAGTAGGACCTTTTGGAACACTGAAGCTTTCTTT; CDR3 protein: CASSRTFWNTEAFF
J gene: TRBJ1-6; CDR3 length: 14; clone size: -; V gene: TRBV9; D gene: -; CDR3 DNA: TGTGCCAGCAGCGAGGGGCTTGGGAATTCACCCCTCCACTTT; CDR3 protein: CASSEGLGNSPLHF
J gene: TRBJ2-3; CDR3 length: 16; clone size: -; V gene: TRBV5-4; D gene: TRBD2; CDR3 DNA: TGTGCCAGCAGCTTTCTACTAGCGGGATCCACAGATACGCAGTATTTT; CDR3 protein: CASSFLLAGSTDTQYF
J gene: TRBJ1-1; CDR3 length: 11; clone size: -; V gene: TRBV10-1; D gene: -; CDR3 DNA: TGCGCCAGCAGTGACAACACTGAAGCTTTCTTT; CDR3 protein: CASSDNTEAFF
J gene: TRBJ1-2; CDR3 length: 13; clone size: -; V gene: TRBV10-1; D gene: -; CDR3 DNA: TGCGCCAGCAGTGAGAGTGGACTCTGGGGCTACACCTTC; CDR3 protein: CASSESGLWGYTF
J gene: TRBJ2-1; CDR3 length: 13; clone size: -; V gene: TRBV30; D gene: -; CDR3 DNA: TGTGCCTGGGCTTCCGGGGCGCCCAATGAGCAGTTCTTC; CDR3 protein: CAWASGAPNEQFF
J gene: TRBJ2-2; CDR3 length: 16; clone size: -; V gene: TRBV18; D gene: -; CDR3 DNA: TGTGCCAGCTCACCACTAGGACAGATGAACACCGGGGAGCTGTTTTTT; CDR3 protein: CASSPLGQMNTGELFF
J gene: TRBJ2-2; CDR3 length: 17; clone size: -; V gene: TRBV27; D gene: TRBD2; CDR3 DNA: TGTGCCAGCAGTCTACTGGGACTAGCGGGGGACACCGGGGAGCTGTTTTTT; CDR3 protein: CASSLLGLAGDTGELFF
J gene: TRBJ1-5; CDR3 length: 12; clone size: -; V gene: TRBV28; D gene: -; CDR3 DNA: TGTGCCAGCAGTTCCGGATGGCAGTCCCAGCATTTT; CDR3 protein: CASSSGWQSQHF
J gene: TRBJ2-2; CDR3 length: 15; clone size: -; V gene: TRBV28; D gene: TRBD1; CDR3 DNA: TGTGCCAGCAGTTCTCGACAGGGGAACACCGGGGAGCTGTTTTTT; CDR3 protein: CASSSRQGNTGELFF
J gene: TRBJ1-2; CDR3 length: 14; clone size: -; V gene: TRBV25-1; D gene: -; CDR3 DNA: TGTGCCAGCAGTGAAGTATCGGACTCATATGGCTACACCTTC; CDR3 protein: CASSEVSDSYGYTF
J gene: TRBJ2-5; CDR3 length: 15; clone size: -; V gene: TRBV5-4; D gene: -; CDR3 DNA: TGTGCCAGCAGCTTCCAGGCAGGGACTGGGGGGACCCAGTACTTC; CDR3 protein: CASSFQAGTGGTQYF
J gene: TRBJ2-2; CDR3 length: 13; clone size: few; V gene: TRBV9; D gene: -; CDR3 DNA: TGTGCCAGCAGCGTAGTTCACACCGGGGAGCTGTTTTTT; CDR3 protein: CASSVVHTGELFF
J gene: TRBJ1-1; CDR3 length: 14; clone size: -; V gene: TRBV3-1/TRBV3-2; D gene: TRBD1; CDR3 DNA: TGTGCCAGCAGCCCAAGTTCAGGGGGCGGGGAAGCTTTCTTT; CDR3 protein: CASSPSSGGGEAFF
J gene: TRBJ2-1; CDR3 length: 14; clone size: -; V gene: TRBV3-1/TRBV3-2; D gene: -; CDR3 DNA: TGTGCCAGCAGCCAAGACACGGGGACTCGGGAGCAGTTCTTC; CDR3 protein: CASSQDTGTREQFF
J gene: TRBJ1-1; CDR3 length: 13; clone size: -; V gene: TRBV11-3; D gene: -; CDR3 DNA: TGTGCCAGCAGCTTAGGGAGGGTGACTGAAGCTTTCTTT; CDR3 protein: CASSLGRVTEAFF
J gene: TRBJ2-3; CDR3 length: 13; clone size: -; V gene: TRBV29-1; D gene: -; CDR3 DNA: TGCAGCGTTGAGACTGATGGGGCAGATACGCAGTATTTT; CDR3 protein: CSVETDGADTQYF
J gene: TRBJ2-3; CDR3 length: 17; clone size: once; V gene: TRBV6-4; D gene: TRBD2; CDR3 DNA: TGTGCCAGCAGCGAGGACACAGCGGTAGCGGGTGCAGATACGCAGTATTTT; CDR3 protein: CASSEDTAVAGADTQYF
J gene: TRBJ1-4; CDR3 length: 14; clone size: -; V gene: TRBV29-1; D gene: -; CDR3 DNA: TGCAGCGTCCTACAGGATTCAACTAATGAAAAACTGTTTTTT; CDR3 protein: CSVLQDSTNEKLFF
J gene: TRBJ2-1; CDR3 length: 10; clone size: -; V gene: TRBV10-3; D gene: -; CDR3 DNA: TGTGCCATCGGCTACAATGAGCAGTTCTTC; CDR3 protein: CAIGYNEQFF
J gene: TRBJ2-7; CDR3 length: 15; clone size: -; V gene: TRBV14; D gene: -; CDR3 DNA: TGTGCCAGCAGCCCCCAGGGGAGTAGGTCCTACGAGCAGTACTTC; CDR3 protein: CASSPQGSRSYEQYF
J gene: TRBJ2-6; CDR3 length: 17; clone size: -; V gene: TRBV9; D gene: -; CDR3 DNA: TGTGCCAGCAGCGTCGGCAAGGGACAAGCTGGGGCCAACGTCCTGACTTTC; CDR3 protein: CASSVGKGQAGANVLTF
J gene: TRBJ1-1; CDR3 length: 14; clone size: once; V gene: TRBV19; D gene: -; CDR3 DNA: TGTGCCAGTAGTACCCCGACGGCTCGGTTTGAAGCTTTCTTT; CDR3 protein: CASSTPTARFEAFF
J gene: TRBJ1-2; CDR3 length: 13; clone size: -; V gene: TRBV10-3; D gene: -; CDR3 DNA: TGTGCCATCAGTCCCAGGGGTGACTATGGCTACACCTTC; CDR3 protein: CAISPRGDYGYTF
J gene: TRBJ1-1; CDR3 length: 17; clone size: -; V gene: TRBV5-1; D gene: TRBD1; CDR3 DNA: TGCGCCAGCAGCTTGGCGGGAATGGACAGGGGGAACACTGAAGCTTTCTTT; CDR3 protein: CASSLAGMDRGNTEAFF
J gene: TRBJ1-1; CDR3 length: 13; clone size: -; V gene: TRBV5-6; D gene: -; CDR3 DNA: TGTGCCAGCAGCTTGGCCTGGGGGTGGGAAGCTTTCTTT; CDR3 protein: CASSLAWGWEAFF